The present entry profiles one T cell receptor beta chain with its context. Its antigen is unknown. This sample was taken from a study of cytomegalovirus exposure and HLA in healthy donors. Overall study findings and caveats: Later analysis identified over 15,000 TCR beta sequences associated with HLA alleles, using a false discovery rate threshold of 0.05. A later look showed TCR association rates differing by HLA locus, highest for DRB1 and lowest for HLA-C. Later work showed greater clonal expansion in HLA-associated TCR beta chains than in equally common others.

The CDR3 extends over 14 amino acids. The germline CDR1 and CDR2 sequences are MDHEN and SYDVKM. Losses at the gene ends were 8 bases for V and 7 bases for J; bases not matched to a gene: 9. It was with 60 Vbeta and 13 Jbeta primers that the PCR ran. Per the original data handling: In a later analysis, the count reached some 88 million unique TCR beta chains, with about 12 million shared. TCRdb keeps only in-frame clones here, not all; method: immunoSEQ multiplex PCR. V and J calls and clone size are as listed in that table; D and trimming were resolved from the DNA. The repertoire holds 100,000 or so clones, with 65% to 85% as singletons.

This chain links TRBV28 with TRBJ2-3; 10 nucleotides agree with TRBD2. The clonotype originates from a woman aged 40 to 49 in good health and CMV-seronegative. Sequenced: PBMCs. CDR3 amino acids: CASASGGEGHTQYF. The CDR3 coding sequence is TGTGCCAGCGCTAGCGGGGGTGAAGGGCATACGCAGTATTTT.